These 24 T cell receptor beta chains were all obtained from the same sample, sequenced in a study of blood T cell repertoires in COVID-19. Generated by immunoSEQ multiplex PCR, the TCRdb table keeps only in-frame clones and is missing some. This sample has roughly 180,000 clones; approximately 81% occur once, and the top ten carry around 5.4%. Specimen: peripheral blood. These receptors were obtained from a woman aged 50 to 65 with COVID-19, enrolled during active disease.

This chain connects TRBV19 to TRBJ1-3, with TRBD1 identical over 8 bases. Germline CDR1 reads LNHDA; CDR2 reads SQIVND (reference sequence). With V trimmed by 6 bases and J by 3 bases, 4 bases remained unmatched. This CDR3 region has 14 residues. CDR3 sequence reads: CASRQTGVGNTIYF. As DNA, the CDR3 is TGTGCCAGTAGACAGACAGGGGTTGGAAACACCATATATTTT.

The CDR3 sequence: CSASPPPREETQYF. The CDR3 DNA is TGCAGTGCTAGTCCGCCCCCAAGGGAGGAGACCCAGTACTTC. The chain combines TRBV20-1 with TRBJ2-5, with D tentatively TRBD2 (5 bases). The CDR3 totals 14 residues. Germline V gene lookup returns CDR1 DFQATT and CDR2 SNEGSKA (reference sequence). Trimming removed 3 bases at V and 5 bases at J, with 16 bases between.

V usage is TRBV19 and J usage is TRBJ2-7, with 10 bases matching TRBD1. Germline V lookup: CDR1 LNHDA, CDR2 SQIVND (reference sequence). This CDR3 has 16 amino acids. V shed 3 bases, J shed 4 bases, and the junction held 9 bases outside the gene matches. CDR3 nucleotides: TGTGCCAGTAGTATGAGCCGGGACAGGGGCCTTTACGAGCAGTACTTC. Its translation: CASSMSRDRGLYEQYF. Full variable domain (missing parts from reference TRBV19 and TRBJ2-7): DGGITQSPKYLFRKEGQNVTLSCEQNLNHDAMYWYRQDPGQGLRLIYYSQIVNDFQKGDIAEGYSVSREKKESFPLTVTSAQKNPTAFYLCASSMSRDRGLYEQYFGPGTRLTVT.

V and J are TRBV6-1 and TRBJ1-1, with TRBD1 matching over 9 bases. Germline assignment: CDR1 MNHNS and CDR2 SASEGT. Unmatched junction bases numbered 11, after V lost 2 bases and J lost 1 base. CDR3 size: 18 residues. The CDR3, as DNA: TGTGCCAGCAGTGAAAGTTTGCTGAACAGGGGGCGGAACACTGAAGCTTTCTTT. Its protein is CASSESLLNRGRNTEAFF.

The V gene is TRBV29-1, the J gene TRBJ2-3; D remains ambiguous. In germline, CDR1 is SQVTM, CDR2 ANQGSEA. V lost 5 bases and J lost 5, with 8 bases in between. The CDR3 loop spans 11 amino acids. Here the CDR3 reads CSVQTGDTQYF. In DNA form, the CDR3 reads TGCAGCGTTCAAACGGGAGATACGCAGTATTTT.

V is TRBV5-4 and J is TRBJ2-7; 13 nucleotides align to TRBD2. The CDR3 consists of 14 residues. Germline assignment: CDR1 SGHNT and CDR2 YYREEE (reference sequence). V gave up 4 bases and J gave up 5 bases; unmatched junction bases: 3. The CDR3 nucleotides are TGTGCCAGCAGCGGGGGACTAGCGGGGAACGAGCAGTACTTC. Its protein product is CASSGGLAGNEQYF. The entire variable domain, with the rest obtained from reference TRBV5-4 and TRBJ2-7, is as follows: ETGVTQSPTHLIKTRGQQVTLRCSSQSGHNTVSWYQQALGQGPQFIFQYYREEENGRGNFPPRFSGLQFPNYSSELNVNALELDDSALYLCASSGGLAGNEQYFGPGTRLTVT.

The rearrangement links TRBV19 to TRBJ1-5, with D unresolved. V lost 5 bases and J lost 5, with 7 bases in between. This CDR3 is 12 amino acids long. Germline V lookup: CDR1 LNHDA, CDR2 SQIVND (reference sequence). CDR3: CASSWADQPQHF. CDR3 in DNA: TGTGCCAGTAGTTGGGCTGATCAGCCCCAGCATTTT.

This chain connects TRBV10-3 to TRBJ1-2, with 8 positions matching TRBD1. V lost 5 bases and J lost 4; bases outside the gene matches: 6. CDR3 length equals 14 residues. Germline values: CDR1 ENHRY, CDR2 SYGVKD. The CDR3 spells CAISSQGATYGYTF. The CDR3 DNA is TGTGCCATCAGTTCCCAGGGGGCCACCTATGGCTACACCTTC.

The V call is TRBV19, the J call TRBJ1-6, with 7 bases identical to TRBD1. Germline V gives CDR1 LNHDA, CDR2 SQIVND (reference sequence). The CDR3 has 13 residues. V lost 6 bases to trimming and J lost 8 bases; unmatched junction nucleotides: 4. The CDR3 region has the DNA TGTGCCAGTAGACAAGACAGGGATTCACCCCTCCACTTT. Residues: CASRQDRDSPLHF.

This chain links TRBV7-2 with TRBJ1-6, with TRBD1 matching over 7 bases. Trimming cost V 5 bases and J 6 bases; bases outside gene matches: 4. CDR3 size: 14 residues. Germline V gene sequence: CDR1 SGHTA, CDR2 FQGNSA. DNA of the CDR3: TGTGCCAGCAGCCCTACAGGGGTTAATTCACCCCTCCACTTT. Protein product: CASSPTGVNSPLHF.

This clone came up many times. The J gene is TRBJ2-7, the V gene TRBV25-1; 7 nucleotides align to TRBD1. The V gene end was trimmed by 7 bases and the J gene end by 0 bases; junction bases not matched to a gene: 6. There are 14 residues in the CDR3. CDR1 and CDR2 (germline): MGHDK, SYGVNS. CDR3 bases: TGTGCCAGCACTAAGACAGGGCTCTCCTACGAGCAGTACTTC. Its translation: CASTKTGLSYEQYF.

The CDR3 DNA is TGTGCCAGCAGCACGACTAGTGGGGCCCCAGATACGCAGTATTTT. Protein sequence: CASSTTSGAPDTQYF. This chain uses TRBV7-9 with TRBJ2-3, with a tentative D call TRBD2 (6 bases). CDR1 is SEHNR, CDR2 FQNEAQ, per germline (reference sequence). V lost 5 bases and J 4 bases, leaving 16 bases between the germline ends. This CDR3 is 15 amino acids long.

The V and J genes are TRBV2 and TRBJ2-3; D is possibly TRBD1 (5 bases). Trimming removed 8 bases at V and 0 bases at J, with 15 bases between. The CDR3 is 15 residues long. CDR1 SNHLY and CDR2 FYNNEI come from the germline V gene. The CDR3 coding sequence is TGTGCCAGCTCCGCCACAGGTTCTAGCACAGATACGCAGTATTTT. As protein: CASSATGSSTDTQYF.

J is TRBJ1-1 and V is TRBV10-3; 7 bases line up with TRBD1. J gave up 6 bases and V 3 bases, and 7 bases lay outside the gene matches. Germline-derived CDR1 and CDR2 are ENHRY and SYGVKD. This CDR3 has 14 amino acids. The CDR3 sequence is CAISDRTGVSEAFF. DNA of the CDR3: TGTGCCATCAGTGACCGGACAGGCGTATCTGAAGCTTTCTTT.

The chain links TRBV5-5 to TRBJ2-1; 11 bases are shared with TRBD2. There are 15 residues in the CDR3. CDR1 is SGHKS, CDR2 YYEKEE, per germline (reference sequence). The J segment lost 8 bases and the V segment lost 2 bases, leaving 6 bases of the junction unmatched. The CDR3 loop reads CASSLRTSGSDEQFF. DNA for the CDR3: TGTGCCAGCAGCTTAAGGACTAGCGGGTCAGATGAGCAGTTCTTC.

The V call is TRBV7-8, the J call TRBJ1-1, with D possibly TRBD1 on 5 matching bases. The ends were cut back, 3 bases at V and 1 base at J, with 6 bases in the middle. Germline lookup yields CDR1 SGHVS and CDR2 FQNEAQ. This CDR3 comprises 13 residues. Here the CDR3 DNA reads TGTGCCAGCAGCTTCACAGGGAACACTGAAGCTTTCTTT. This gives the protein CASSFTGNTEAFF.

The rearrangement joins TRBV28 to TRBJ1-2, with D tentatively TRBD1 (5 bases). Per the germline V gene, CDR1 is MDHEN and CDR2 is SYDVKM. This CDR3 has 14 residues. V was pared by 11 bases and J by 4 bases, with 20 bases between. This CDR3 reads CASRQRDRPYGYTF. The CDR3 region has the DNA TGTGCCTCCCGTCAGCGGGACCGGCCCTATGGCTACACCTTC.

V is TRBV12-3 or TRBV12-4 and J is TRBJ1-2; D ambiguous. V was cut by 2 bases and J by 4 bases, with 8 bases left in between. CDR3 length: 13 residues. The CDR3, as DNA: TGTGCCAGCAGTTTAATTTCGAGCTATGGCTACACCTTC. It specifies CASSLISSYGYTF.

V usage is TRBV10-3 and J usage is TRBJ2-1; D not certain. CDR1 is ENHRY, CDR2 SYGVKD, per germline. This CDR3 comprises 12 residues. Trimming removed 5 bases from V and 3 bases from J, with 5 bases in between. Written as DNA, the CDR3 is TGTGCCATCAGTCCTAGCTACAATGAGCAGTTCTTC. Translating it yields CAISPSYNEQFF.

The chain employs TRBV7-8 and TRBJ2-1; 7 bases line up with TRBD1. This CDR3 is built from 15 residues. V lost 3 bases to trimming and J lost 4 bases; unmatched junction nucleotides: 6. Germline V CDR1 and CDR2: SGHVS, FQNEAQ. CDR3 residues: CASSFPRDSYNEQFF. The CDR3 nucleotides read TGTGCCAGCAGCTTTCCCCGGGACAGTTACAATGAGCAGTTCTTC.

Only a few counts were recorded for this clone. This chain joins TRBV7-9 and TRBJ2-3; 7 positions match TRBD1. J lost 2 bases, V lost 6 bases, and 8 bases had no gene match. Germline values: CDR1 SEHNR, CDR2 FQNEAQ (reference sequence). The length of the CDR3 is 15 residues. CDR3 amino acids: CASRLDREYTDTQYF. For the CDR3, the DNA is TGTGCCAGCAGACTCGACAGGGAATACACAGATACGCAGTATTTT.

CDR3 coding DNA: TGTGCCACCAGCAGATCAACCGGGACAGGGACGACATACGAGCAGTACTTC. Translation: CATSRSTGTGTTYEQYF. The chain is built from TRBV15 and TRBJ2-7, with TRBD1 matching over 9 bases. This CDR3 comprises 17 residues. Germline V gene data show CDR1 as LNHNV and CDR2 as YYDKDF (reference sequence). J was trimmed by 4 bases and V by 2 bases; bases with no gene match: 12.

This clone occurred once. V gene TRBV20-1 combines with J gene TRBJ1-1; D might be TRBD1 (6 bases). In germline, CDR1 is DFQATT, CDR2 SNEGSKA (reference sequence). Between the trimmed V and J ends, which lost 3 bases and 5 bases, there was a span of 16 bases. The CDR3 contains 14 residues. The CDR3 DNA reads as TGCAGTGCTAGTTATCCGGGACAAGGTACTGAAGCTTTCTTT. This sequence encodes CSASYPGQGTEAFF.

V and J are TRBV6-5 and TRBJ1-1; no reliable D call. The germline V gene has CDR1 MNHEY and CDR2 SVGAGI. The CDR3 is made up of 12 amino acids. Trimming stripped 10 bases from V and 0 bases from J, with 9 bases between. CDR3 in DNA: TGTGCCAACCGTCAGATGAACACTGAAGCTTTCTTT. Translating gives CANRQMNTEAFF.